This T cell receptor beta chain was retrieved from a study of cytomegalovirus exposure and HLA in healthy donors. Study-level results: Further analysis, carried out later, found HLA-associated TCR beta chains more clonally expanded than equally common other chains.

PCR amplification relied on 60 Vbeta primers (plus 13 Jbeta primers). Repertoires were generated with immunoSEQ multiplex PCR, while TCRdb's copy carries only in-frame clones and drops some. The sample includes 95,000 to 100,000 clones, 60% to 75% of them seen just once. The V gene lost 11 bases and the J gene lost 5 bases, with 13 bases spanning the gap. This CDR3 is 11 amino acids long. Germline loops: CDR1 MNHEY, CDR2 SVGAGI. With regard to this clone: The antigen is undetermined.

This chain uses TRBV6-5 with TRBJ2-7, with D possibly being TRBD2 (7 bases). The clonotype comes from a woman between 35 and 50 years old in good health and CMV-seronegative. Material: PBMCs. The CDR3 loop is CAGGEGDEQYF. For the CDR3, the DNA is TGTGCCGGGGGGGAGGGGGACGAGCAGTACTTC.